The T cell receptor (beta chain) described here comes from a study of T cell responses to AZD1222 COVID-19 vaccine. Data came from immunoSEQ multiplex PCR; TCRdb stores just in-frame clones and leaves some out. Among 100,000 to 150,000 clones, approximately 90% were seen once, and the ten largest hold 6.9%. The CDR3 contains 13 residues. CDR1 and CDR2 from the germline V gene are DFQATT and SNEGSKA (reference sequence). J gave up 8 bases and V 3 bases, and 7 bases lay outside the gene matches. The sequences come from peripheral blood, collected on day 0 of AZD1222 vaccination. The chain combines TRBV20-1 with TRBJ1-2; 9 bases are shared with TRBD1. This sequence was found in an adult in good health. The CDR3 DNA reads as TGCAGTGCTAGTAAGACAGGGGGAGGCGGCTACACCTTC. Translating gives CSASKTGGGGYTF.